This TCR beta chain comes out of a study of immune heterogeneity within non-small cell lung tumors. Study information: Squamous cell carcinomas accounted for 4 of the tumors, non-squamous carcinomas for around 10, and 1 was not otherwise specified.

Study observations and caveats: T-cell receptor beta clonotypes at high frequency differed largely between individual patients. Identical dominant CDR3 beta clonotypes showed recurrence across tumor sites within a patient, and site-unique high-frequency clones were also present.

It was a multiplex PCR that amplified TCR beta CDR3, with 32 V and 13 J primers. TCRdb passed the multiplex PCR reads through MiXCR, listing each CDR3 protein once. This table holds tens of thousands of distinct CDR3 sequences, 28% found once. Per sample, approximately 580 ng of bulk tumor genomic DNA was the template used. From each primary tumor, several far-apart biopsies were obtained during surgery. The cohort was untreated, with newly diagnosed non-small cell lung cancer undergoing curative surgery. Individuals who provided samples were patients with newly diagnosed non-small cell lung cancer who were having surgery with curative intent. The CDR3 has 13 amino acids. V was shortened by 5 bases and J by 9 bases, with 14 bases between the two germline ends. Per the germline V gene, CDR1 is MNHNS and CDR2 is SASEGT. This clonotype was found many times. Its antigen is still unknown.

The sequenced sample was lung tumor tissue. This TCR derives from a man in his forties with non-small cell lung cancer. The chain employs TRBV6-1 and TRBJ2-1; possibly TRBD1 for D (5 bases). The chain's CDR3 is CASSLDQGFEQFF. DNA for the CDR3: TGTGCCAGCAGTTTGGATCAGGGATTTGAGCAGTTCTTC.